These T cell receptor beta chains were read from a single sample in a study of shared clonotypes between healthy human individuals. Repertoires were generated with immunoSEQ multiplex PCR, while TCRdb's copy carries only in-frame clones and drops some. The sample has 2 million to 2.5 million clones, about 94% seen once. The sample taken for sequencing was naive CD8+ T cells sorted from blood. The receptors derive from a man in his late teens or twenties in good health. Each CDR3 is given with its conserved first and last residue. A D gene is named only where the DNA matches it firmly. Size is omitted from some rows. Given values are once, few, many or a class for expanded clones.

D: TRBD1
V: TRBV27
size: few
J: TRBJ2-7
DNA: TGTGCCAGCAGTCTGCAGACAGGGTACGAGCAGTACTTC
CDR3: CASSLQTGYEQYF

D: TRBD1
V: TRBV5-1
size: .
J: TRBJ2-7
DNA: TGCGCCAGCAGCCCAGGTTTGGGACAGGGGTTGTACGAGCAGTACTTC
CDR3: CASSPGLGQGLYEQYF

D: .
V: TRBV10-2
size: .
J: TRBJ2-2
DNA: TGCGCCAGCAGCCGAAGGGCAACCGGGGAGCTGTTTTTT
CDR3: CASSRRATGELFF

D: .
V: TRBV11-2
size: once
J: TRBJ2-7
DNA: TGTGCCAGCAGCCCCCCCATGGACGAGCAGTACTTC
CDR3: CASSPPMDEQYF

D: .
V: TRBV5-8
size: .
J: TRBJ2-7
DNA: TGTGCCAGCAGCTTGGCTCCGGGGCCGATCGAGCAGTACTTC
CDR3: CASSLAPGPIEQYF

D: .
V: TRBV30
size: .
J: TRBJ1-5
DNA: TGTGCCTGGAGTGACAGGTGGGGTCAGCCCCAGCATTTT
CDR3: CAWSDRWGQPQHF

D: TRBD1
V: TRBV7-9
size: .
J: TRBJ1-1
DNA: TGTGCCAGCAGCTTAGCGACAGGGGGCAACACTGAAGCTTTCTTT
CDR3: CASSLATGGNTEAFF

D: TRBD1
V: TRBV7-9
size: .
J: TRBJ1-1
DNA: TGTGCCAGCAGCGGACAGGGGCGCACTGAAGCTTTCTTT
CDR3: CASSGQGRTEAFF

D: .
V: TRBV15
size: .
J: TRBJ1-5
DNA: TGTGCCACCAGCAGAGATGTTCTAGGGTCGGATCAGCCCCAGCATTTT
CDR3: CATSRDVLGSDQPQHF

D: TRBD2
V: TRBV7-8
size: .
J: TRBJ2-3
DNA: TGTGCCAGCAGCTTAGACGGGTCGGTGATAGCGGGAGGGGTTTTGGATACGCAGTATTTT
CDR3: CASSLDGSVIAGGVLDTQYF

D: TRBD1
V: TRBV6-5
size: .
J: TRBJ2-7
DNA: TGTGCCAGCAGTTACGACCCGAGGACAGGGGCCTACGAGCAGTACTTC
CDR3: CASSYDPRTGAYEQYF

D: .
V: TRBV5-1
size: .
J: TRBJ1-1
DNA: TGCGCCAGCAGCTTCGGGGGTGAAGCTTTCTTT
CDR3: CASSFGGEAFF

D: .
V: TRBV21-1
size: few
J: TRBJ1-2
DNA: TGTGCCAGCAGCCCGGACGGGAGGGGTGGCTACACCTTC
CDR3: CASSPDGRGGYTF

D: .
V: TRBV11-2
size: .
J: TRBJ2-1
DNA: TGTGCCAGCAGCTTAGGGGTTGAATACAATGAGCAGTTCTTC
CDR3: CASSLGVEYNEQFF

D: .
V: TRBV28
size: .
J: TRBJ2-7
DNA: TGTGCCAGCAGCCTTCTAAACTCCTACGAGCAGTACTTC
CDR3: CASSLLNSYEQYF

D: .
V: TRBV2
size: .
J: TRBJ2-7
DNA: TGTGCCAGCAGTGAAAGCTGGGACATCCCCTACGAGCAGTACTTC
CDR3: CASSESWDIPYEQYF

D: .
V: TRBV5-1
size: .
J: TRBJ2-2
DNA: TGCGCCAGCAGCTTGGCCGACGGGGAGCTGTTTTTT
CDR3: CASSLADGELFF

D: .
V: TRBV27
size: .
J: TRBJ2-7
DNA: TGTGCCAGCAGTTTAATGACAGGCTATTCCTACGAGCAGTACTTC
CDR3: CASSLMTGYSYEQYF

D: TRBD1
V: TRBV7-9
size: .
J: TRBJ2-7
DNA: TGTGCCAGCAGCTTAGGGGACAGTAACACCTACGAGCAGTACTTC
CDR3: CASSLGDSNTYEQYF

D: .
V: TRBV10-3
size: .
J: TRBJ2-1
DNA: TGTGCCACGGAGGCTAACTACAATGAGCAGTTCTTC
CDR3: CATEANYNEQFF

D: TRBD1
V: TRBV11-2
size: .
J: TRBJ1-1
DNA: TGTGCCAGCAGCCCCGGGACAGCCGTTAACACTGAAGCTTTCTTT
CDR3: CASSPGTAVNTEAFF

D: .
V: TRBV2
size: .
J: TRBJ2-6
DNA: TGTGCCAGCTACCCGACTGCCTTTAGGAACGGGGCCAACGTCCTGACTTTC
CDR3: CASYPTAFRNGANVLTF

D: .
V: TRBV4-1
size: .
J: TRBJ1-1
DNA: TGCGCCAGCAGCCAAGGTCCACCGGAATTACTGACCACTGAAGCTTTCTTT
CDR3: CASSQGPPELLTTEAFF

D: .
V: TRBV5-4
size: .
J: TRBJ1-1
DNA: TGTGCCAGCAGCTCGACGGTGTTGTACACTGAAGCTTTCTTT
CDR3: CASSSTVLYTEAFF